Listed below are T cell receptor beta chains from one sample, sequenced in a study of T cells in localized non-small cell lung cancer. The table came from immunoSEQ multiplex PCR; TCRdb's copy has only in-frame clones and leaves some out. Of some 41,000 clones listed, 90% to 95% were seen once; the top ten hold approximately 10%. This specimen was PBMCs, taken before any cancer treatment. These receptors all stem from a woman aged 40 to 75 with stage II lung adenocarcinoma. Both conserved end residues are part of each CDR3. The order of the fields is clone size, V gene, D gene, J gene, CDR3 protein, CDR3 DNA. The D gene is left open where the match is weak. A clone size is listed for some rows: how often the clone was seen (once, few, many), or a class if it is expanded.

size: NA; V: TRBV4-1; D: TRBD1; J: TRBJ1-1; CDR3: CASSQTGGETEAFF; DNA: TGCGCCAGCAGCCAGACAGGGGGGGAGACTGAAGCTTTCTTT
size: NA; V: TRBV9; D: NA; J: TRBJ1-3; CDR3: CASSALALSSGNTIYF; DNA: TGTGCCAGCAGCGCTCTAGCCTTAAGCTCTGGAAACACCATATATTTT
size: NA; V: TRBV5-5; D: NA; J: TRBJ1-3; CDR3: CASSSTSLRAGNTIYF; DNA: TGTGCCAGCAGCTCAACAAGTCTCAGGGCTGGAAACACCATATATTTT
size: NA; V: TRBV27; D: TRBD1; J: TRBJ1-5; CDR3: CASSPGQAPYSNQPQHF; DNA: TGTGCCAGCAGCCCGGGACAGGCCCCTTATAGCAATCAGCCCCAGCATTTT
size: NA; V: TRBV5-1; D: TRBD1; J: TRBJ1-5; CDR3: CASSLAGGAGPQHF; DNA: TGCGCCAGCAGCTTGGCAGGGGGGGCAGGGCCCCAGCATTTT
size: NA; V: TRBV7-8; D: NA; J: TRBJ2-1; CDR3: CASSPTHYAGNEQFF; DNA: TGTGCCAGCAGCCCGACCCACTACGCAGGCAATGAGCAGTTCTTC
size: NA; V: TRBV6-6; D: NA; J: TRBJ2-7; CDR3: CASSSVGTGYEQYF; DNA: TGTGCCAGCAGTTCGGTGGGAACGGGCTACGAGCAGTACTTC
size: NA; V: TRBV27; D: TRBD1; J: TRBJ1-1; CDR3: CASSLGQGQAFF; DNA: TGTGCCAGCAGTTTAGGACAGGGACAAGCTTTCTTT
size: NA; V: TRBV18; D: TRBD1; J: TRBJ1-1; CDR3: CASSLGQEDTEAFF; DNA: TGTGCCAGCTCACTAGGACAGGAGGACACTGAAGCTTTCTTT
size: NA; V: TRBV18; D: NA; J: TRBJ1-6; CDR3: CASSPGARNNSPLHF; DNA: TGTGCCAGCTCACCGGGGGCACGGAATAATTCACCCCTCCACTTT
size: NA; V: TRBV19; D: NA; J: TRBJ1-2; CDR3: CASSPGFSNYGYTF; DNA: TGTGCCAGTAGTCCTGGGTTTTCTAACTATGGCTACACCTTC
size: NA; V: TRBV18; D: TRBD1; J: TRBJ1-5; CDR3: CASSRFGGQGNQPQHF; DNA: TGTGCCAGCTCCCGATTTGGGGGACAGGGGAATCAGCCCCAGCATTTT
size: NA; V: TRBV19; D: NA; J: TRBJ2-2; CDR3: CASSMTGIGTGELFF; DNA: TGTGCCAGTAGTATGACGGGCATAGGCACCGGGGAGCTGTTTTTT
size: NA; V: TRBV6-1; D: TRBD1; J: TRBJ1-3; CDR3: CASSLGQLSGNTIYF; DNA: TGTGCCAGCAGTTTGGGACAGCTCTCTGGAAACACCATATATTTT
size: few; V: TRBV5-1; D: NA; J: TRBJ1-1; CDR3: CASSLVAGPDTEAFF; DNA: TGCGCCAGCAGCTTGGTAGCAGGGCCGGACACTGAAGCTTTCTTT
size: once; V: TRBV19; D: TRBD1; J: TRBJ1-1; CDR3: CASTLGQTNTEAFF; DNA: TGTGCCAGTACACTGGGACAGACGAACACTGAAGCTTTCTTT
size: NA; V: TRBV25-1; D: NA; J: TRBJ1-1; CDR3: CASSQGLDTEAFF; DNA: TGTGCCAGCAGCCAGGGGTTGGACACTGAAGCTTTCTTT
size: NA; V: TRBV28; D: NA; J: TRBJ1-3; CDR3: CASSPSDRSGNTIYF; DNA: TGTGCCAGCAGTCCCTCGGACAGATCTGGAAACACCATATATTTT
size: NA; V: TRBV7-9; D: NA; J: TRBJ2-5; CDR3: CASTPPEADQQETQYF; DNA: TGTGCCAGCACCCCCCCCGAGGCGGACCAACAAGAGACCCAGTACTTC
size: NA; V: TRBV28; D: NA; J: TRBJ1-1; CDR3: CASSLRRAAFF; DNA: TGTGCCAGCAGTTTACGGCGGGCAGCTTTCTTT
size: NA; V: TRBV19; D: TRBD2; J: TRBJ2-1; CDR3: CASRTIEGGVNEQFF; DNA: TGTGCCAGTAGGACGATCGAGGGAGGGGTCAATGAGCAGTTCTTC
size: NA; V: TRBV6-1; D: TRBD1; J: TRBJ2-1; CDR3: CASSSSGTAYNEQFF; DNA: TGTGCCAGCAGCTCCTCCGGGACAGCCTACAATGAGCAGTTCTTC
size: NA; V: TRBV6-6; D: TRBD1; J: TRBJ1-2; CDR3: CASSYTRTGGDGYTF; DNA: TGTGCCAGCAGTTACACGCGGACAGGGGGCGATGGCTACACCTTC
size: NA; V: TRBV2; D: NA; J: TRBJ2-2; CDR3: CASSLGRTGELFF; DNA: TGTGCCAGCAGTCTGGGACGCACCGGGGAGCTGTTTTTT
size: NA; V: TRBV19; D: NA; J: TRBJ1-5; CDR3: CATYPSGGEGNQPQHF; DNA: TGTGCCACCTACCCCTCAGGCGGGGAGGGGAATCAGCCCCAGCATTTT
size: NA; V: TRBV5-1; D: TRBD1; J: TRBJ2-7; CDR3: CASSPWGTGTSYEQYF; DNA: TGCGCCAGCAGCCCCTGGGGGACAGGGACTTCCTACGAGCAGTACTTC
size: NA; V: TRBV19; D: NA; J: TRBJ1-5; CDR3: CASSGSAGPGQPQHF; DNA: TGTGCCAGTAGTGGGTCTGCAGGGCCGGGGCAGCCCCAGCATTTT
size: once; V: TRBV2; D: NA; J: TRBJ1-5; CDR3: CASSGGSHSNQPQHF; DNA: TGTGCCAGCAGTGGAGGCAGCCATAGCAATCAGCCCCAGCATTTT
size: NA; V: TRBV2; D: TRBD1; J: TRBJ2-7; CDR3: CASFLGQGTYEQYF; DNA: TGTGCCAGCTTTCTAGGACAGGGGACCTACGAGCAGTACTTC
size: NA; V: TRBV9; D: NA; J: TRBJ1-2; CDR3: CASSPTYGDGNYGYTF; DNA: TGTGCCAGCAGCCCGACCTATGGCGACGGTAACTATGGCTACACCTTC
size: NA; V: TRBV4-1; D: NA; J: TRBJ1-5; CDR3: CASSQEGVVDQSAQHF; DNA: TGCGCCAGCAGCCAAGAAGGTGTGGTGGACCAATCAGCCCAGCATTTT
size: NA; V: TRBV9; D: NA; J: TRBJ2-7; CDR3: CASSVEGDEQYF; DNA: TGTGCCAGCAGCGTAGAGGGGGACGAGCAGTACTTC
size: once; V: TRBV6-5; D: NA; J: TRBJ1-5; CDR3: CASSSKGGQPQHF; DNA: TGTGCCAGCAGTTCGAAGGGGGGTCAGCCCCAGCATTTT
size: NA; V: TRBV5-8; D: TRBD1; J: TRBJ2-1; CDR3: CASSWTGVWDNEQFF; DNA: TGTGCCAGCAGCTGGACAGGGGTTTGGGACAATGAGCAGTTCTTC
size: NA; V: TRBV28; D: TRBD1; J: TRBJ1-2; CDR3: CASSLGQNAGYTF; DNA: TGTGCCAGCAGTTTGGGACAGAACGCTGGCTACACCTTC